This T cell receptor (beta chain) was identified in a study of T cells in Graves' hyperthyroidism and ophthalmopathy. Researchers amplified the TCR beta CDR3 regions from RNA transcripts. Initially, a first-round RT-PCR of the TCR CDR3 employed the HTBI primer set. TCRdb re-derived calls from the multiplex PCR reads in MiXCR, one entry per CDR3 protein. The sample shows 400,000 to 600,000 distinct CDR3 sequences, around 20% of them seen only once. This clonotype was found many times. Germline and junction disagree at one end, which may indicate a read error. Diagnoses were made from clinical symptoms, serum measures (thyroxine and TRAb), thyroid ultrasound and orbital computed tomography. The CDR3 contains 12 residues. Germline assignment: CDR1 SGHAT and CDR2 FQNNGV.

The chain uses TRBV11-2 and TRBJ1-2, with TRBD1 identical over 8 bases. Sequencing was carried out using blood. This TCR was recovered from a man between 18 and 29 years old with Graves' hyperthyroidism. CDR3 sequence reads: CASSLTGTGQNF. The CDR3, as DNA: TGTGCCAGCAGCTTAACCGGGACAGGACAAAACTTC.